This TCR beta chain derives from a study of technical replicates of blood from four donors. The CDR3 is 17 amino acids. V lost 2 bases to trimming and J lost 0 bases; unmatched junction nucleotides: 11. Germline CDR1 is GTSNPN and CDR2 is SVGIG (reference sequence). In its sample, this clone was seen once. Clones were read by immunoSEQ multiplex PCR, and TCRdb kept only the in-frame ones, dropping some. The sample carries tens of thousands of clones, approximately 97% recorded once. The source material was T cells isolated from PBMCs. The receptor was derived from a human donor in good health. The rearrangement joins TRBV30 to TRBJ1-2; 8 bases are a match to TRBD1. The chain's CDR3 is CAWSILGRGRTNYGYTF. For the CDR3, the DNA is TGTGCCTGGAGTATCTTAGGCAGGGGGCGGACTAACTATGGCTACACCTTC. The full variable domain, rest sourced from reference TRBV30 and TRBJ1-2, is SQTIHQWPATLVQPVGSPLSLECTVEGTSNPNLYWYRQAAGRGLQLLFYSVGIGQISSEVPQNLSASRPQDRQFILSSKKLLLSDSGFYLCAWSILGRGRTNYGYTFGSGTRLTVV.